The 31 T cell receptor beta chains presented below share a single source sample, sequenced in a study of blood T cell repertoires in COVID-19. The data were produced by immunoSEQ multiplex PCR, yet TCRdb's version contains in-frame clones alone and is incomplete. The sample lists about 390,000 clones; about 87% were seen once. Source material: PBMCs or T cells enriched from blood (not recorded which). These receptors were obtained from a woman between 45 and 60 years old who had recovered from COVID-19.

The chain couples TRBV19 to TRBJ2-7, with 7 bases matching TRBD2. CDR3 length equals 13 residues. From germline, CDR1 is LNHDA and CDR2 SQIVND (reference sequence). The ends lost 3 bases at V and 5 bases at J; junction bases unmatched: 4. The CDR3 DNA is TGTGCCAGTAGTATTGGGGGGGTCCACGAGCAGTACTTC. It encodes CASSIGGVHEQYF. The variable domain in full, with the rest retrieved from reference TRBV19 and TRBJ2-7, is DGGITQSPKYLFRKEGQNVTLSCEQNLNHDAMYWYRQDPGQGLRLIYYSQIVNDFQKGDIAEGYSVSREKKESFPLTVTSAQKNPTAFYLCASSIGGVHEQYFGPGTRLTVT.

V gene TRBV9 combines with J gene TRBJ2-1, with 7 bases matching TRBD2. CDR3 size: 15 residues. Looked up from germline, CDR1 is SGDLS and CDR2 is YYNGEE. V was pared by 0 bases and J by 5 bases, with 5 bases of the junction left unmatched. CDR3 loop: CASSVDPAGNNEQFF. CDR3 nucleotides: TGTGCCAGCAGCGTAGATCCAGCGGGGAACAATGAGCAGTTCTTC. Complete variable domain (other parts from reference TRBV9 and TRBJ2-1): DSGVTQTPKHLITATGQRVTLRCSPRSGDLSVYWYQQSLDQGLQFLIQYYNGEERAKGNILERFSAQQFPDLHSELNLSSLELGDSALYFCASSVDPAGNNEQFFGPGTRLTVL.

The chain combines TRBV27 with TRBJ2-7; D is undetermined. Germline CDR1 and CDR2: MNHEY and SMNVEV (reference sequence). V was cut by 2 bases and J by 2 bases, with 13 bases left in between. The CDR3 is 15 residues long. This CDR3 is CASSLAYSQAYEQYF. The CDR3 DNA follows: TGTGCCAGCAGTTTAGCGTATAGTCAAGCCTACGAGCAGTACTTC.

V gene TRBV4-3 combines with J gene TRBJ2-7; D might be TRBD1 (6 bases). The V gene lost 1 base and the J gene lost 2 bases, with 12 bases spanning the gap. CDR1 and CDR2 (germline): LGHNA, YSLEER. There are 15 residues in the CDR3. This chain's CDR3 is CASSQADSQAYEQYF. Here the CDR3 DNA reads TGCGCCAGCAGCCAAGCGGACAGCCAGGCCTACGAGCAGTACTTC.

CDR3 region: CASSYTDTRRTYEQYF. The CDR3 DNA reads as TGTGCCAGCAGTTACACGGACACCCGCCGTACCTACGAGCAGTACTTC. The chain couples TRBV6-5 to TRBJ2-7; TRBD1 might be the D (5 bases). Per germline, CDR1 MNHEY and CDR2 SVGAGI. Between the trimmed V and J ends, which lost 2 bases and 2 bases, there was a span of 16 bases. The CDR3 consists of 16 residues.

This chain uses TRBV27 with TRBJ2-2, with D hard to call. The CDR3 length is 13 residues. Germline V CDR1 and CDR2: MNHEY, SMNVEV (reference sequence). V shed 6 bases and J shed 6 bases, with 11 bases lying between them. The CDR3: CASSPLTPGELFF. The CDR3 DNA reads TGTGCCAGCAGCCCTCTGACTCCCGGGGAGCTGTTTTTT.

This chain uses TRBV4-1 with TRBJ1-6; D is unclear. This CDR3 region has 22 residues. Germline assignment: CDR1 MGHRA and CDR2 YSYEKL. Between the trimmed V and J ends, which lost 1 base and 1 base, there was a span of 26 bases. In DNA form, the CDR3 reads TGCGCCAGCAGCCAAGCTGAAGGTAGAGGGAGTATTCCAAGATCCTATAATTCACCCCTCCACTTT. Encoded protein: CASSQAEGRGSIPRSYNSPLHF.

The chain uses TRBV5-8 and TRBJ1-2, with a tentative D call TRBD1 (5 bases). The CDR3 is 15 amino acids. Germline V gives CDR1 SGHTS, CDR2 YDEGEE. Trimming took off 2 bases at V and 3 bases at J, with 14 bases between the two ends. The CDR3 region is CASSLNNRRDYGYTF. Here the CDR3 DNA reads TGTGCCAGCAGCTTAAACAACAGGAGGGACTATGGCTACACCTTC. Supplemented by reference TRBV5-8 and TRBJ1-2, the full variable domain reads EAGVTQSPTHLIKTRGQQATLRCSPISGHTSVYWYQQALGLGLQFLLWYDEGEERNRGNFPPRFSGRQFPNYSSELNVNALELEDSALYLCASSLNNRRDYGYTFGSGTRLTVV.

The rearrangement joins TRBV9 to TRBJ1-1; perhaps TRBD1 as D (5 bases). CDR1 is SGDLS, CDR2 YYNGEE, per germline. V gave up 6 bases and J gave up 5 bases, with 20 bases separating them. The CDR3 is 15 residues long. In nucleotides, the CDR3 is TGTGCCAGCACCTATTTTCTGGGGGGTGGGACTGAAGCTTTCTTT. It translates to CASTYFLGGGTEAFF. The full variable domain, with the rest looked up from reference TRBV9 and TRBJ1-1, is DSGVTQTPKHLITATGQRVTLRCSPRSGDLSVYWYQQSLDQGLQFLIQYYNGEERAKGNILERFSAQQFPDLHSELNLSSLELGDSALYFCASTYFLGGGTEAFFGQGTRLTVV.

This clone was found a few times. This chain links TRBV27 with TRBJ1-2; D perhaps matches TRBD1 (6 bases). Germline assignment: CDR1 MNHEY and CDR2 SMNVEV (reference sequence). Deletions cut 3 bases from V and 7 bases from J, with 12 bases between. This CDR3 is 13 amino acids long. CDR3: CASSLARGVGYTF. CDR3 sequence (DNA): TGTGCCAGCAGTTTGGCCAGGGGAGTTGGCTACACCTTC.

This clone has more than one count but fewer than ten. The chain carries TRBV6-5 and TRBJ1-5, with D uncertain. Trimming left V 10 bases short and J 1 base short, with 5 bases between. This CDR3 has 11 amino acids. CDR1 and CDR2 (germline): MNHEY, SVGAGI. DNA for the CDR3: TGTGCCACCTCGAGCAATCAGCCCCAGCATTTT. Amino acid sequence: CATSSNQPQHF.

The chain is built from TRBV5-5 and TRBJ2-7, with TRBD2 as a possible D gene (6 bases). The germline V gene has CDR1 SGHKS and CDR2 YYEKEE (reference sequence). This CDR3 is 15 amino acids long. Trimming shortened V by 0 bases and J by 1 base, and 11 bases separated the two germline ends. CDR3 in DNA: TGTGCCAGCAGCTTGGAGGTCGGAGGGTCCTACGAGCAGTACTTC. It specifies CASSLEVGGSYEQYF.

The V call is TRBV7-2, the J call TRBJ2-7, with D tentatively TRBD1 (5 bases). The CDR3 contains 13 residues. The germline CDR1 and CDR2 sequences are SGHTA and FQGNSA. V was cut by 1 base and J by 7 bases, with 11 bases left in between. CDR3 nucleotides: TGTGCCAGCAGCTTAGGAGAGCAGGGAGAGCAGTACTTC. Residues: CASSLGEQGEQYF.

The genes are TRBV20-1 and TRBJ1-1; D is undetermined. Germline values: CDR1 DFQATT, CDR2 SNEGSKA (reference sequence). This CDR3 is built from 16 residues. V dropped 3 bases and J dropped 3 bases, with 20 bases sitting between them. CDR3 DNA: TGCAGTGCTAGTGCTTTGGGAGGCCAGGCGGACACTGAAGCTTTCTTT. Its translation: CSASALGGQADTEAFF.

The chain employs TRBV5-5 and TRBJ2-7; the match to TRBD2 covers 11 bases. The CDR3 contains 14 residues. Germline trimming cut 4 bases from V and 3 bases from J; bases unmatched to any gene: 3. The germline gives CDR1 SGHKS, CDR2 YYEKEE (reference sequence). The CDR3 nucleotides read TGTGCCAGCAGCAGAACTAGCGGGGGCTACGAGCAGTACTTC. Its translation: CASSRTSGGYEQYF.

This clone occurred once. Other DNA sequences in the same sample also yield this CDR3. This sequence joins TRBV7-3 and TRBJ1-1; weak D call: TRBD1 (6 bases). V was shortened by 5 bases and J by 1 base, with 8 bases between the two germline ends. CDR3 length: 13 residues. Germline V lookup: CDR1 SGHTA, CDR2 FQGTGA. The CDR3 spells CASSLTGNTEAFF. DNA for the CDR3: TGTGCCAGCAGCCTGACAGGGAACACTGAAGCTTTCTTT.

CDR3 residues: CASSPTDRNTEAFF. The CDR3 nucleotides read TGTGCCAGCAGCCCAACGGACAGAAACACTGAAGCTTTCTTT. The chain recombines TRBV5-4 with TRBJ1-1, with D maybe TRBD1 (6 bases). Looked up from germline, CDR1 is SGHNT and CDR2 is YYREEE (reference sequence). CDR3 length: 14 amino acids. Trimming shortened V by 4 bases and J by 2 bases, and 12 bases separated the two germline ends. Looking up the rest from reference TRBV5-4 and TRBJ1-1 gives the full variable domain: ETGVTQSPTHLIKTRGQQVTLRCSSQSGHNTVSWYQQALGQGPQFIFQYYREEENGRGNFPPRFSGLQFPNYSSELNVNALELDDSALYLCASSPTDRNTEAFFGQGTRLTVV.

Of note for this clone: The junction departs from the called germline gene at one end, perhaps through a read error. This sequence joins TRBV2 and TRBJ2-2, with D perhaps TRBD2 (6 bases). This CDR3 has 15 residues. Germline lookup yields CDR1 SNHLY and CDR2 FYNNEI. CDR3 sequence reads: CASREAPGATGELFF. Here the CDR3 DNA reads TGTGCCAGCAGAGAAGCCCCGGGAGCCACCGGGGAGCTGTTTTTT.

The V gene is TRBV7-2, the J gene TRBJ2-7, with D hard to call. V was cut by 1 base and J by 2 bases, with 9 bases left in between. From germline, CDR1 is SGHTA and CDR2 FQGNSA. The CDR3 loop spans 14 amino acids. This CDR3 reads CASSLGDNPYEQYF. DNA of the CDR3: TGTGCCAGCAGCTTAGGTGACAATCCCTACGAGCAGTACTTC.

The J gene is TRBJ2-7, the V gene TRBV5-1; 7 bases are shared with TRBD1. CDR3 length: 14 amino acids. V shed 2 bases, J shed 2 bases, and the junction held 4 bases outside the gene matches. From germline, CDR1 is SGHRS and CDR2 YFSETQ. The CDR3 region is CASSLTGDTYEQYF. Here the CDR3 DNA reads TGCGCCAGCAGCTTAACAGGGGATACCTACGAGCAGTACTTC.

This chain connects TRBV3-1 (or the pseudogene TRBV3-2) to TRBJ1-2, with TRBD1 matching 7 bases. Looked up from germline, CDR1 is LGHDT and CDR2 is YNNKEL (reference sequence). Unmatched junction bases numbered 5, after V lost 4 bases and J lost 0 bases. This CDR3 spans 15 amino acids. The CDR3, as DNA: TGTGCCAGCAGCCCGGGACAGTTTACTAACTATGGCTACACCTTC. Its translation: CASSPGQFTNYGYTF.

This clone was picked up one time. The genes are TRBV24-1 and TRBJ1-4; 7 bases are a match to TRBD1. Germline CDR1 KGHDR, CDR2 SFDVKD. The CDR3 has 15 amino acids. Trimming took 1 base from V and 7 from J; bases not matched to a gene: 5. CDR3 in amino acids: CATSDFAGGVEKLFF. The CDR3 DNA reads as TGTGCCACCAGTGATTTTGCAGGGGGAGTTGAAAAACTGTTTTTT.

This clone was observed a single time. The chain carries TRBV19 and TRBJ2-7, with 7 bases aligning to TRBD1. Germline V gene sequence: CDR1 LNHDA, CDR2 SQIVND (reference sequence). CDR3 length: 14 amino acids. The V gene end was trimmed by 0 bases and the J gene end by 5 bases; junction bases not matched to a gene: 4. CDR3 protein: CASSIETGLHEQYF. The CDR3 nucleotides read TGTGCCAGTAGTATAGAGACAGGGCTACACGAGCAGTACTTC. The whole variable domain, remainder taken from reference TRBV19 and TRBJ2-7, is DGGITQSPKYLFRKEGQNVTLSCEQNLNHDAMYWYRQDPGQGLRLIYYSQIVNDFQKGDIAEGYSVSREKKESFPLTVTSAQKNPTAFYLCASSIETGLHEQYFGPGTRLTVT.

The count of this clone is one. This rearrangement joins TRBV6-2 or TRBV6-3 to TRBJ1-6, with D uncertain. This CDR3 spans 16 amino acids. V was pared by 2 bases and J by 10 bases, with 18 bases between. The germline V gene encodes CDR1 MNHEY and CDR2 SVGEGT. This chain's CDR3 is CASSYARPVERSPLHF. CDR3 nucleotide sequence: TGTGCCAGCAGTTACGCGCGGCCAGTTGAGCGATCACCCCTCCACTTT.

The sample holds a few counts of this clone. Additional DNA sequences in this sample encode the identical CDR3. The chain recombines TRBV28 with TRBJ1-1, with D maybe TRBD1 (5 bases). Looked up from germline, CDR1 is MDHEN and CDR2 is SYDVKM. The CDR3 is made up of 11 amino acids. Between the trimmed V and J ends, which lost 4 bases and 8 bases, there was a span of 8 bases. The CDR3 nucleotides are TGTGCCAGCAGTTCAAGGACAGAAGCTTTCTTT. Translated, it gives CASSSRTEAFF.

The V and J genes are TRBV5-1 and TRBJ1-2; D is perhaps TRBD1 (6 bases). The CDR3 has 15 residues. Trimming took 0 bases from V and 2 from J, leaving 11 bases between them. CDR1 and CDR2 (germline): SGHRS, YFSETQ. The CDR3 is CASSLDRVRNYGYTF. The CDR3 DNA reads as TGCGCCAGCAGCTTGGACAGGGTGCGGAACTATGGCTACACCTTC.

The rearrangement uses TRBV7-9 and TRBJ2-7; possible D gene TRBD1, 6 bases. Germline-derived CDR1 and CDR2 are SEHNR and FQNEAQ (reference sequence). Trimming took off 5 bases at V and 8 bases at J, with 13 bases between the two ends. The CDR3 runs 12 residues. CDR3: CASSLEQGKQYF. Here the CDR3 DNA reads TGTGCCAGCAGCCTAGAACAGGGAAAGCAGTACTTC.

There are a few counts of this clone. The chain combines TRBV12-3 or TRBV12-4 with TRBJ1-4; D is uncertain. This CDR3 has 13 amino acids. V lost 8 bases to trimming and J lost 8 bases, with 15 bases between them. CDR3 sequence: CASCRHNGEKLFF. As DNA, the CDR3 is TGTGCCAGCTGCCGCCATAACGGGGAAAAACTGTTTTTT.

V gene TRBV2 combines with J gene TRBJ2-7; 10 bases are a match to TRBD2. J was trimmed by 2 bases and V by 8 bases; bases with no gene match: 6. The CDR3 is 14 amino acids. Per the germline V gene, CDR1 is SNHLY and CDR2 is FYNNEI. The CDR3 bases are TGTGCCAGCTCGGTGAGCGGGGGGGCCTACGAGCAGTACTTC. It yields the protein CASSVSGGAYEQYF. Full variable domain (outside the CDR3, taken from reference TRBV2 and TRBJ2-7): EPEVTQTPSHQVTQMGQEVILRCVPISNHLYFYWYRQILGQKVEFLVSFYNNEISEKSEIFDDQFSVERPDGSNFTLKIRSTKLEDSAMYFCASSVSGGAYEQYFGPGTRLTVT.

The V call is TRBV7-2, the J call TRBJ2-5, with 12 bases matching TRBD2. V lost 5 bases and J lost 0; bases outside the gene matches: 7. The CDR3 consists of 17 residues. CDR1 is SGHTA, CDR2 FQGNSA, per germline. The CDR3 DNA reads as TGTGCCAGCAGCCGGACTAGCGGGGCTAAGTACCAAGAGACCCAGTACTTC. Amino acids: CASSRTSGAKYQETQYF. Variable domain in full (rest from reference TRBV7-2 and TRBJ2-5): GAGVSQSPSNKVTEKGKDVELRCDPISGHTALYWYRQSLGQGLEFLIYFQGNSAPDKSGLPSDRFSAERTGGSVSTLTIQRTQQEDSAVYLCASSRTSGAKYQETQYFGPGTRLLVL.

The chain links TRBV7-8 to TRBJ1-2, with TRBD1 matching 11 bases. The junction had 8 bases not matched to a gene; V was cut back by 5 bases and J by 3 bases. CDR1 and CDR2 (germline): SGHVS, FQNEAQ. This CDR3 has 16 amino acids. CDR3 sequence reads: CASSRKRTGGDYGYTF. The CDR3 DNA reads as TGTGCCAGCAGCCGTAAACGGACAGGGGGCGACTATGGCTACACCTTC.